This is a list of T cell receptor beta chains from one sample in a study of shared clonotypes between healthy human individuals. Measured with immunoSEQ multiplex PCR; TCRdb has only the in-frame clones, and not every one. The table lists over a million clones, around 97% of them singletons. Sequencing used naive CD4+ T cells sorted from blood. Receptors were obtained from a man aged 25-45 years in good health. Both conserved end residues are part of each CDR3. The order of the fields is J gene, V gene, clone size, D gene, CDR3 protein, CDR3 DNA. A D gene is named only where the DNA matches it firmly. Size is stated for part of the rows, as once, few or many counts, or as a class when the clone is expanded.

TRBJ2-4 | TRBV7-9 | . | . | CASSRGTIGYIQYF | TGTGCCAGCAGCCGGGGGACAATAGGGTACATTCAGTACTTC
TRBJ2-7 | TRBV7-2 | . | . | CASSLPGAPPYEQYF | TGTGCCAGCAGCTTACCGGGAGCGCCCCCCTACGAGCAGTACTTC
TRBJ2-3 | TRBV5-1 | . | TRBD2 | CASRLSGRGDTQYF | TGCGCCAGCAGACTTAGCGGGAGAGGGGATACGCAGTATTTT
TRBJ1-2 | TRBV6-6 | . | . | CASSPRVAGSTGYTF | TGTGCCAGCAGTCCCCGCGTTGCAGGGTCTACTGGCTACACCTTC
TRBJ2-2 | TRBV4-1 | . | . | CASSQNGELFF | TGCGCCAGCAGCCAAAACGGGGAGCTGTTTTTT
TRBJ2-6 | TRBV7-9 | . | . | CASSFWFDLDKSRANVLTF | TGTGCCAGCAGCTTTTGGTTCGATCTCGACAAAAGTCGGGCCAACGTCCTGACTTTC
TRBJ2-7 | TRBV10-2 | . | . | CASSEIYRHEQYF | TGCGCCAGCAGTGAGATTTACAGGCACGAGCAGTACTTC
TRBJ2-7 | TRBV4-1 | . | TRBD1 | CASSHPGTGVGQYF | TGCGCCAGCAGCCACCCCGGGACAGGGGTAGGGCAGTACTTC
TRBJ2-7 | TRBV6-5 | . | . | CASSQTGLEQYF | TGTGCCAGCAGCCAAACAGGGCTCGAGCAGTACTTC
TRBJ1-2 | TRBV28 | . | . | CASSFDGYYGYTF | TGTGCCAGCAGTTTTGACGGCTACTATGGCTACACCTTC
TRBJ2-6 | TRBV10-3 | . | . | CASIKGSSGANVLTF | TGTGCCAGCATAAAGGGATCCTCTGGGGCCAACGTCCTGACTTTC
TRBJ1-1 | TRBV6-6 | . | . | CASSYSQRNTEAFF | TGTGCCAGCAGTTACTCGCAGAGGAACACTGAAGCTTTCTTT
TRBJ2-5 | TRBV19 | once | TRBD1 | CASSTEGQSWETQYF | TGTGCCAGCAGCACTGAGGGACAGTCTTGGGAGACCCAGTACTTC
TRBJ2-5 | TRBV5-1 | . | . | CASRVADNQETQYF | TGCGCCAGCAGGGTCGCCGACAACCAAGAGACCCAGTACTTC
TRBJ2-1 | TRBV25-1 | . | TRBD1 | CASSEYGANRDRNNEQFF | TGTGCCAGCAGTGAATATGGTGCAAACCGGGACAGGAACAATGAGCAGTTCTTC
TRBJ2-1 | TRBV11-3 | . | . | CASSPADRSYNEQFF | TGTGCCAGCAGCCCAGCGGACCGCTCCTACAATGAGCAGTTCTTC
TRBJ1-4 | TRBV15 | . | . | CATSRDIQITYEKLFF | TGTGCCACCAGCAGAGATATTCAAATTACCTATGAAAAACTGTTTTTT
TRBJ1-1 | TRBV4-3 | . | TRBD1 | CASRNNRGMNTEAFF | TGCGCCAGCAGGAATAACAGGGGAATGAACACTGAAGCTTTCTTT
TRBJ2-5 | TRBV6-5 | once | TRBD1 | CASMTGGPEVSQYF | TGTGCCAGCATGACAGGGGGTCCGGAAGTGAGCCAGTACTTC
TRBJ2-3 | TRBV7-2 | . | . | CASSLTSSTDTQYF | TGTGCCAGCAGCTTGACTAGTTCCACAGATACGCAGTATTTT
TRBJ2-1 | TRBV12-5 | . | TRBD2 | CASGLVLAGAEPNEQFF | TGTGCTAGTGGTTTGGTACTAGCGGGAGCGGAACCCAATGAGCAGTTCTTC
TRBJ2-1 | TRBV19 | . | . | CASSIAKDNEQFF | TGTGCCAGTAGTATAGCCAAAGACAATGAGCAGTTCTTC
TRBJ2-3 | TRBV7-2 | . | . | CASSLVRGGDTQYF | TGTGCCAGCAGCCTAGTGAGGGGTGGAGATACGCAGTATTTT
TRBJ2-7 | TRBV7-2 | . | TRBD2 | CASSFLAGPYEQYF | TGTGCCAGCAGCTTCCTAGCGGGTCCGTACGAGCAGTACTTC
TRBJ2-7 | TRBV11-2 | . | . | CASSPKLGSPVGEQYF | TGTGCCAGCAGCCCAAAACTGGGGTCACCGGTGGGGGAGCAGTACTTC
TRBJ2-1 | TRBV19 | . | . | CASSNNRRLKQFF | TGTGCCAGTAGTAATAACAGAAGGTTGAAGCAGTTCTTC
TRBJ2-7 | TRBV7-9 | . | . | CASSASSYEQYF | TGTGCCAGCAGCGCCAGCTCCTACGAGCAGTACTTC
TRBJ1-1 | TRBV19 | . | TRBD1 | CASRLPGQANTEAFF | TGTGCCAGTCGGTTACCGGGACAGGCCAACACTGAAGCTTTCTTT